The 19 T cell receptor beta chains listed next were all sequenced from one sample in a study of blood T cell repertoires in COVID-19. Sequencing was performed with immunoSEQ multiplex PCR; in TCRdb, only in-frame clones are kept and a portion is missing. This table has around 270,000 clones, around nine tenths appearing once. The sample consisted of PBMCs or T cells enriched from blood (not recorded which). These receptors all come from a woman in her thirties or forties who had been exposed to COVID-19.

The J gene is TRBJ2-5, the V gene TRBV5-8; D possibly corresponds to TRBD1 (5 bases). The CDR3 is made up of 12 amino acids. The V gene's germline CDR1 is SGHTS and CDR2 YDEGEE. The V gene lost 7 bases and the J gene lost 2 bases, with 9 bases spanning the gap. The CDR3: CASRTLQETQYF. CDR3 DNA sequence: TGTGCCAGCCGGACACTTCAAGAGACCCAGTACTTC.

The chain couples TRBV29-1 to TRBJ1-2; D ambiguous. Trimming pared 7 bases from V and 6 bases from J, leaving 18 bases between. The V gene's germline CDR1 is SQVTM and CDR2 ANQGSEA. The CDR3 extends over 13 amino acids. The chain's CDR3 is CSAYDTSGNGYTF. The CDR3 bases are TGCAGCGCTTATGACACGTCCGGGAATGGCTACACCTTC.

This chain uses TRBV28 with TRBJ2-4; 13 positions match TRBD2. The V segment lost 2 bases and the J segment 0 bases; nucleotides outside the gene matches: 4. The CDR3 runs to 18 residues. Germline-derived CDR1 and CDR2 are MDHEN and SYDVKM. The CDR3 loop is CASSLGGLAGLAKNIQYF. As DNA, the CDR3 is TGTGCCAGCAGTTTAGGGGGACTAGCGGGACTAGCCAAAAACATTCAGTACTTC.

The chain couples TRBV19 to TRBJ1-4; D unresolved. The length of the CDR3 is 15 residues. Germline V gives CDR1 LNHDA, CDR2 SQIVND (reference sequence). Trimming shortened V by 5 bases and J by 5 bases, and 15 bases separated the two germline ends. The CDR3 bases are TGTGCCAGTAGTCCAGGACGGGAGAAGAATGAAAAACTGTTTTTT. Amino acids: CASSPGREKNEKLFF.

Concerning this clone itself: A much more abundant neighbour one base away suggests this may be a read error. The CDR3 is CASSGIGRNTEAFF. The DNA for the CDR3 is TGTGCCAGCAGTGGGATAGGGAGAAACACTGAAGCTTTCTTT. The rearrangement links TRBV2 to TRBJ1-1; D remains ambiguous. The CDR3 runs to 14 residues. The germline gives CDR1 SNHLY, CDR2 FYNNEI. V shed 4 bases and J shed 2 bases, with 11 bases lying between them. The full variable domain, in which reference TRBV2 and TRBJ1-1 provide the parts outside the CDR3, is EPEVTQTPSHQVTQMGQEVILRCVPISNHLYFYWYRQILGQKVEFLVSFYNNEISEKSEIFDDQFSVERPDGSNFTLKIRSTKLEDSAMYFCASSGIGRNTEAFFGQGTRLTVV.

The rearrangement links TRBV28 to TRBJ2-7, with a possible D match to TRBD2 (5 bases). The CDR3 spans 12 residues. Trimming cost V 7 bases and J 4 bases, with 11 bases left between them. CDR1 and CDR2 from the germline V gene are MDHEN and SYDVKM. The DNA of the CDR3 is TGTGCCAGCATGACTACCGGATACGAGCAGTACTTC. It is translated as CASMTTGYEQYF.

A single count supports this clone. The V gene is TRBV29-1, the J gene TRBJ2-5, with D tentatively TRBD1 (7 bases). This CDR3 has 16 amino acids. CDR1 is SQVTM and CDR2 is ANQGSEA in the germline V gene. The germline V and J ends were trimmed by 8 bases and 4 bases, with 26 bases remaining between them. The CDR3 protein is CSFQGGSLLGVETQYF. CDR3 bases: TGCAGCTTCCAGGGGGGTTCGCTCCTGGGAGTAGAGACCCAGTACTTC.

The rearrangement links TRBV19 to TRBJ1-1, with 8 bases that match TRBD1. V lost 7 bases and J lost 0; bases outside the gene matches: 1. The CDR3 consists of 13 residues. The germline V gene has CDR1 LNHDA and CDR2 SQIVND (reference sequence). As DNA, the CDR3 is TGTGCCAGTACAGGGGGCTTGAACACTGAAGCTTTCTTT. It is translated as CASTGGLNTEAFF.

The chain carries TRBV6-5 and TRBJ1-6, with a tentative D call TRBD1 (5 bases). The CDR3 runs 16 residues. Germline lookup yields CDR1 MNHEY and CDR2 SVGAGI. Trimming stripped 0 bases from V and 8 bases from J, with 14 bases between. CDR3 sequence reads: CASSYSLGRVDSPLHF. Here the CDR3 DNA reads TGTGCCAGCAGTTACTCTCTGGGCAGGGTGGATTCACCCCTCCACTTT.

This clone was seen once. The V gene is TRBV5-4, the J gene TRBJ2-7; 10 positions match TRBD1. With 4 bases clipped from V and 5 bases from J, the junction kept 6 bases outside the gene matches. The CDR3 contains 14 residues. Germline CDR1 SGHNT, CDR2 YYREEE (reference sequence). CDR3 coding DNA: TGTGCCAGCAGCGACCGGGACAGGGGCAACGAGCAGTACGTC. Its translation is CASSDRDRGNEQYV.

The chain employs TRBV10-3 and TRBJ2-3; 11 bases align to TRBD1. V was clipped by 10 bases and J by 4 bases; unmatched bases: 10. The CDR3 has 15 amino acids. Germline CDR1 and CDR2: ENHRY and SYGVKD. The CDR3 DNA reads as TGTGCCACGGGACAGGGGGACACCTATTCAGATACGCAGTATTTT. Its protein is CATGQGDTYSDTQYF.

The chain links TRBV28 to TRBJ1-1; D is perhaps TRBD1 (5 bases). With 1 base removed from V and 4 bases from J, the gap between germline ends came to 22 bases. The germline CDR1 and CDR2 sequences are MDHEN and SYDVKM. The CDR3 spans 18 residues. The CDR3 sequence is CASSLLNTGIISGTEAFF. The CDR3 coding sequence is TGTGCCAGCAGTTTATTAAATACAGGAATCATTTCGGGCACTGAAGCTTTCTTT. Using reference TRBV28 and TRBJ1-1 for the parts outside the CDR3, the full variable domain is DVKVTQSSRYLVKRTGEKVFLECVQDMDHENMFWYRQDPGLGLRLIYFSYDVKMKEKGDIPEGYSVSREKKERFSLILESASTNQTSMYLCASSLLNTGIISGTEAFFGQGTRLTVV.

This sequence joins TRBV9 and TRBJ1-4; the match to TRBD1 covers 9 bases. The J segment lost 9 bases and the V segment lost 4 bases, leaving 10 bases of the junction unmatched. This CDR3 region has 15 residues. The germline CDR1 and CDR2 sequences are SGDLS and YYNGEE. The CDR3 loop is CASSNRPGQGKKLFF. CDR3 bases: TGTGCCAGCAGCAACCGACCGGGACAGGGCAAAAAACTGTTTTTT. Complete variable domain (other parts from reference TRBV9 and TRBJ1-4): DSGVTQTPKHLITATGQRVTLRCSPRSGDLSVYWYQQSLDQGLQFLIQYYNGEERAKGNILERFSAQQFPDLHSELNLSSLELGDSALYFCASSNRPGQGKKLFFGSGTQLSVL.

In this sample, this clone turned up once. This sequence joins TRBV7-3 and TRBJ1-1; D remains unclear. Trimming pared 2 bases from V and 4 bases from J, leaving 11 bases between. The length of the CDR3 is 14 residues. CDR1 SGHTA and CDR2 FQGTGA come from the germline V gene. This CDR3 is CASSLYPGGTEAFF. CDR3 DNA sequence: TGTGCCAGCAGCTTATATCCCGGAGGCACTGAAGCTTTCTTT.

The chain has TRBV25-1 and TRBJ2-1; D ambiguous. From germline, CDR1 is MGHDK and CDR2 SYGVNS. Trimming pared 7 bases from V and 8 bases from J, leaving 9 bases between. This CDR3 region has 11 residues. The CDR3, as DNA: TGTGCCAGCATCCACAGTCATGAGCAGTTCTTC. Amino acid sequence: CASIHSHEQFF.

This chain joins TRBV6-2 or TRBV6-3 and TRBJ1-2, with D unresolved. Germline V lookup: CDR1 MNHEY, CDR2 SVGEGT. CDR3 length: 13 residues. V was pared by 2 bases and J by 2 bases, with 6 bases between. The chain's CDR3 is CASSYGQNYGYTF. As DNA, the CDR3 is TGTGCCAGCAGTTACGGCCAAAACTATGGCTACACCTTC.

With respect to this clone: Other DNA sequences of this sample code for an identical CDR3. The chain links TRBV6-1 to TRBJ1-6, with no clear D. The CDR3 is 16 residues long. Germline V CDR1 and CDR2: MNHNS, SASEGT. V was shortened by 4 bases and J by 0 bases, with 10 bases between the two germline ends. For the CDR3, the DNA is TGTGCCAGCAGTGCCCCCGAGAGCTCCTATAATTCACCCCTCCACTTT. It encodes CASSAPESSYNSPLHF.

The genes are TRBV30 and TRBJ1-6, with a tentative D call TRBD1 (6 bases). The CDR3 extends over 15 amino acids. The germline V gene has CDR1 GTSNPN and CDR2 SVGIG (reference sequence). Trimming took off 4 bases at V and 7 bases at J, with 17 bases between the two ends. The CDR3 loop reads CAWMGWQGYNSPLHF. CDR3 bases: TGTGCCTGGATGGGATGGCAGGGGTACAATTCACCCCTCCACTTT.

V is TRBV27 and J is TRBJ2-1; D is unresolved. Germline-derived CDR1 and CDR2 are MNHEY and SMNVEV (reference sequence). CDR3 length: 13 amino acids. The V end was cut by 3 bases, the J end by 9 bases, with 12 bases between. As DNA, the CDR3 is TGTGCCAGCAGTTTGGGTCGAACGGGTGAGCAGTTCTTC. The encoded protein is CASSLGRTGEQFF.